These 32 T cell receptor beta chains were all obtained from the same sample, sequenced in a study of beta chain features in type 1 diabetes. General observations from the study: Type 1 diabetes patients had moderately but significantly shorter TCRB CDR3s in all four CD4+ subsets.

The sequenced template was cDNA made from the entire isolated RNA. TCRdb keeps only in-frame clones here, not all; method: immunoSEQ multiplex PCR. The sample lists more than 550,000 clones; over 13% were seen once. These receptors are not linked to any known antigen. Sample: naive CD4+ T cells from blood. The receptors shown here come from a man between 18 and 35 years old with type 1 diabetes.

This clone was counted only a few times. Distinct nucleotide sequences in the sample also encode this CDR3. CDR3 DNA sequence: TGCGCCAGCAGCTTCGGGGCGAACTATGGCTACACCTTC. This encodes CASSFGANYGYTF. The rearrangement links TRBV5-1 to TRBJ1-2, with D possibly TRBD1 on 5 matching bases. The CDR3 runs to 13 residues. V was clipped by 2 bases and J by 2 bases, with 7 bases between them. The germline gives CDR1 SGHRS, CDR2 YFSETQ.

The table lists this clone with a few counts. Other DNA sequences from this sample encode an identical CDR3 as well. The chain joins TRBV7-2 to TRBJ2-5; D is uncertain. The V end was cut by 4 bases, the J end by 5 bases, with 5 bases between. The CDR3 runs 11 residues. Germline V gene sequence: CDR1 SGHTA, CDR2 FQGNSA. The CDR3 DNA sequence: TGTGCCAGCAGCTCTTGGGAGACCCAGTACTTC. As protein: CASSSWETQYF.

This clone was found a few times. The J gene is TRBJ2-7, the V gene TRBV29-1; TRBD1 or TRBD2 may be the D gene (5 bases each). Per germline, CDR1 SQVTM and CDR2 ANQGSEA. CDR3 length equals 13 residues. V shed 0 bases and J shed 9 bases, with 15 bases lying between them. This CDR3 is CSVEDLFGTTQYF. CDR3 nucleotides: TGCAGCGTTGAAGATCTATTTGGGACGACGCAGTACTTC.

The table lists this clone with a few counts. CDR3 DNA: TGTGCCAGCAGCGCGGACAATCCCGATACGCAGTATTTT. Protein: CASSADNPDTQYF. The chain employs TRBV4-2 and TRBJ2-3, with TRBD1 as a possible D gene (5 bases). This CDR3 spans 13 amino acids. Trimming left V 5 bases short and J 6 bases short, with 12 bases between. CDR1 and CDR2 from the germline V gene are LGHNA and YNFKEQ.

The DNA for the CDR3 is TGTGCCAGCAGCCCTGGACAGGGATCACATCAGCCCCAGCATTTT. This codes for CASSPGQGSHQPQHF. The chain uses TRBV7-8 and TRBJ1-5; 8 bases fit TRBD1. The CDR3 spans 15 residues. Germline CDR1 and CDR2: SGHVS and FQNEAQ. V shed 5 bases, J shed 5 bases, and the junction held 8 bases outside the gene matches.

V usage is TRBV9 and J usage is TRBJ1-6; weak D call: TRBD1 (6 bases). The CDR3 has 16 residues. Between the trimmed V and J ends, which lost 3 bases and 7 bases, there was a span of 17 bases. The germline gives CDR1 SGDLS, CDR2 YYNGEE. CDR3 in amino acids: CASSAQNRVGNSPLHF. In nucleotides, the CDR3 is TGTGCCAGCAGCGCACAAAACAGGGTCGGGAATTCACCCCTCCACTTT.

CDR3 nucleotide sequence: TGTGCCAGCAGTGAATACGCCCAAGGGAACTACGAGCAGTACTTC. Protein: CASSEYAQGNYEQYF. This chain connects TRBV6-1 to TRBJ2-7, with no clear D. Germline V gives CDR1 MNHNS, CDR2 SASEGT. V lost 2 bases and J 3 bases, leaving 14 bases between the germline ends. CDR3 size: 15 residues.

This clone was counted a few times. This rearrangement joins TRBV7-9 to TRBJ2-1; 8 bases are a match to TRBD1. This CDR3 is built from 15 residues. Per the germline V gene, CDR1 is SEHNR and CDR2 is FQNEAQ (reference sequence). V lost 5 bases, J lost 5 bases, and 8 bases stayed unmatched. CDR3 sequence: CASSKIQGANNEQFF. The CDR3 coding sequence is TGTGCCAGCAGCAAAATTCAGGGGGCGAACAATGAGCAGTTCTTC.

This clone showed up just a few times. The rearrangement uses TRBV7-9 and TRBJ2-5; D ambiguous. Trimming stripped 2 bases from V and 5 bases from J, with 12 bases between. Per the germline V gene, CDR1 is SEHNR and CDR2 is FQNEAQ (reference sequence). CDR3 size: 14 residues. Here the CDR3 DNA reads TGTGCCAGCAGCTTAAACCTGCCGTCGGAGACCCAGTACTTC. This sequence encodes CASSLNLPSETQYF.

V and J are TRBV6-5 and TRBJ2-5; D may be TRBD2 (6 bases). The V gene's germline CDR1 is MNHEY and CDR2 SVGAGI. The CDR3 has 15 amino acids. Trimming removed 2 bases from V and 4 bases from J, with 14 bases in between. The CDR3 sequence: CASSYGGRIGETQYF. The CDR3 region has the DNA TGTGCCAGCAGTTACGGGGGGAGGATTGGAGAGACCCAGTACTTC.

J is TRBJ2-7 and V is TRBV10-3; 9 bases agree with TRBD1. This CDR3 region has 15 residues. Per the germline V gene, CDR1 is ENHRY and CDR2 is SYGVKD. Trimming cost V 3 bases and J 3 bases; bases outside gene matches: 6. The CDR3 DNA is TGTGCCATCAGTGACCGCAGGGACAGGGACTACGAGCAGTACTTC. Translation: CAISDRRDRDYEQYF.

The chain uses TRBV6-5 and TRBJ2-3, with D possibly TRBD1 on 5 matching bases. Trimming pared 0 bases from V and 5 bases from J, leaving 9 bases between. The CDR3 consists of 14 residues. The germline V gene has CDR1 MNHEY and CDR2 SVGAGI. CDR3 nucleotides: TGTGCCAGCAGTTACTCGGTGGGGCAAGATACGCAGTATTTT. As protein: CASSYSVGQDTQYF.

V is TRBV30 and J is TRBJ1-4; unclear D gene. CDR3 length equals 14 residues. V was pared by 5 bases and J by 8 bases, with 18 bases between. From germline, CDR1 is GTSNPN and CDR2 SVGIG (reference sequence). The CDR3 sequence is CAWRHTPTVEKLFF. CDR3 coding DNA: TGTGCCTGGCGACACACCCCAACCGTGGAAAAACTGTTTTTT.

The chain couples TRBV5-1 to TRBJ2-3; no firm D call. The germline V gene has CDR1 SGHRS and CDR2 YFSETQ. This CDR3 is 11 amino acids long. Between the trimmed V and J ends, which lost 3 bases and 8 bases, there was a span of 7 bases. CDR3 sequence: CASSSGVTQYF. The CDR3 nucleotides are TGCGCCAGCAGCTCTGGGGTTACGCAGTATTTT. Drawing the rest from reference TRBV5-1 and TRBJ2-3, the complete variable domain is KAGVTQTPRYLIKTRGQQVTLSCSPISGHRSVSWYQQTPGQGLQFLFEYFSETQRNKGNFPGRFSGRQFSNSRSEMNVSTLELGDSALYLCASSSGVTQYFGPGTRLTVL.

Only a few counts were recorded for this clone. The chain combines TRBV19 with TRBJ2-1, with D perhaps given as TRBD1 or TRBD2 (5 bases each). The germline gives CDR1 LNHDA, CDR2 SQIVND (reference sequence). The V end was cut by 3 bases, the J end by 8 bases, with 14 bases between. This CDR3 is built from 14 residues. CDR3 residues: CASSMGRLSYEQFF. CDR3 sequence (DNA): TGTGCCAGTAGTATGGGACGCCTTTCATATGAGCAGTTCTTC.

The chain recombines TRBV27 with TRBJ2-6; D unclear. V was pared by 5 bases and J by 0 bases, with 8 bases between. The CDR3 extends over 15 amino acids. Germline CDR1 is MNHEY and CDR2 is SMNVEV (reference sequence). CDR3 DNA: TGTGCCAGCAGTGGGCGGAGCTCTGGGGCCAACGTCCTGACTTTC. This encodes CASSGRSSGANVLTF.

This clone was detected only a few times. This rearrangement joins TRBV30 to TRBJ1-2; 9 bases agree with TRBD1. This CDR3 has 13 residues. The J segment lost 6 bases and the V segment lost 4 bases, leaving 6 bases of the junction unmatched. Germline CDR1 is GTSNPN and CDR2 is SVGIG (reference sequence). The CDR3 reads CAWNEQGANGYTF. The CDR3 nucleotides read TGTGCCTGGAACGAACAGGGGGCTAATGGCTACACCTTC.

V gene TRBV7-9 combines with J gene TRBJ2-7; a weak D match, TRBD2 (5 bases). The CDR3 covers 14 residues. Trimming pared 5 bases from V and 5 bases from J, leaving 16 bases between. Germline values: CDR1 SEHNR, CDR2 FQNEAQ (reference sequence). The CDR3 reads CASSPTYTSHEQYF. For the CDR3, the DNA is TGTGCCAGCAGCCCTACCTACACTAGTCACGAGCAGTACTTC.

The rearrangement uses TRBV18 and TRBJ2-2; 8 bases are shared with TRBD2. The CDR3 runs to 16 residues. The V gene end was trimmed by 3 bases and the J gene end by 4 bases; junction bases not matched to a gene: 7. Germline V gene lookup returns CDR1 KGHSH and CDR2 LQKENI. CDR3 region: CASSPSQRGTTGELFF. In nucleotides, the CDR3 is TGTGCCAGCTCACCGTCGCAGCGGGGGACCACCGGGGAGCTGTTTTTT.

This clone came up once. The CDR3 here is CASSYGGQGNQPQHF. Here the CDR3 DNA reads TGTGCCAGCAGTTACGGGGGACAGGGTAACCAGCCCCAGCATTTT. The gene calls are TRBV6-6 and TRBJ1-5; 9 nucleotides match TRBD1. With 2 bases clipped from V and 7 bases from J, the junction kept 6 bases outside the gene matches. Germline CDR1 reads MNHNY; CDR2 reads SVGAGI (reference sequence). The CDR3 covers 15 residues.

Note on this clone: The identical CDR3 is also encoded by other nucleotide sequences in the sample. The chain recombines TRBV7-2 with TRBJ1-5; D is uncertain. CDR1 SGHTA and CDR2 FQGNSA come from the germline V gene. The CDR3 is made up of 12 amino acids. V lost 2 bases to trimming and J lost 6 bases, with 5 bases between them. CDR3 in DNA: TGTGCCAGCAGCTTACTTGGTCAGCCCCAGCATTTT. It is translated as CASSLLGQPQHF.

A few counts support this clone. J is TRBJ1-3 and V is TRBV30, with 8 bases that match TRBD1. CDR1 is GTSNPN, CDR2 SVGIG, per germline (reference sequence). This CDR3 region has 14 residues. V lost 5 bases to trimming and J lost 0 bases; unmatched junction nucleotides: 3. CDR3 in amino acids: CAWDRGFSGNTIYF. CDR3 coding DNA: TGTGCCTGGGACAGGGGATTCTCTGGAAACACCATATATTTT.

This clone was counted a few times. The CDR3 DNA follows: TGTGCCAGCTCACCGGGACTTTACGAGCAGTACTTC. The encoded protein is CASSPGLYEQYF. J is TRBJ2-7 and V is TRBV18, with D possibly being TRBD2 (6 bases). Germline V gene sequence: CDR1 KGHSH, CDR2 LQKENI. The CDR3 covers 12 residues. Trimming stripped 3 bases from V and 4 bases from J, with 7 bases between.

This sequence joins TRBV7-2 and TRBJ1-5, with D possibly TRBD1 on 5 matching bases. The germline gives CDR1 SGHTA, CDR2 FQGNSA. V lost 2 bases and J 3 bases, leaving 14 bases between the germline ends. The CDR3 runs 16 residues. CDR3 in DNA: TGTGCCAGCAGCTTAACCGCCCGGGGGTCCAATCAGCCCCAGCATTTT. This translates into CASSLTARGSNQPQHF. Full variable domain (missing parts from reference TRBV7-2 and TRBJ1-5): GAGVSQSPSNKVTEKGKDVELRCDPISGHTALYWYRQSLGQGLEFLIYFQGNSAPDKSGLPSDRFSAERTGGSVSTLTIQRTQQEDSAVYLCASSLTARGSNQPQHFGDGTRLSIL.

This clone showed up just a few times. The CDR3 here is CASSHTGFNQPQHF. CDR3 sequence (DNA): TGTGCCAGCAGCCATACAGGGTTCAATCAGCCCCAGCATTTT. The V call is TRBV7-9, the J call TRBJ1-5, with a tentative D call TRBD1 (6 bases). Between the trimmed V and J ends, which lost 5 bases and 3 bases, there was a span of 11 bases. The CDR3 is 14 residues long. Germline V lookup: CDR1 SEHNR, CDR2 FQNEAQ (reference sequence).

This clone occurred a few times. The CDR3 here is CSVVRQGDGYTF. DNA of the CDR3: TGCAGCGTTGTGCGGCAGGGGGATGGCTACACCTTC. The V and J genes are TRBV29-1 and TRBJ1-2; 7 nucleotides line up with TRBD1. Per the germline V gene, CDR1 is SQVTM and CDR2 is ANQGSEA. This CDR3 has 12 residues. V lost 4 bases, J lost 6 bases, and 5 bases stayed unmatched.

This clone showed up just a few times. J is TRBJ1-3 and V is TRBV21-1. TRBV21-1 is a documented pseudogene. CDR3 length: 14 residues. The CDR3 here is CASSKALTGNTIYF. CDR3 nucleotides: TGTGCCAGCAGCAAAGCGCTCACCGGAAACACCATATATTTT.

J is TRBJ2-1 and V is TRBV7-2; D gene ambiguous. This CDR3 has 16 residues. Germline assignment: CDR1 SGHTA and CDR2 FQGNSA. The ends were cut back, 2 bases at V and 0 bases at J, with 11 bases in the middle. The CDR3 bases are TGTGCCAGCAGCTTAAGGCGAGTTGGCTCCTACAATGAGCAGTTCTTC. It specifies CASSLRRVGSYNEQFF. The full variable domain, with the rest looked up from reference TRBV7-2 and TRBJ2-1, is GAGVSQSPSNKVTEKGKDVELRCDPISGHTALYWYRQSLGQGLEFLIYFQGNSAPDKSGLPSDRFSAERTGGSVSTLTIQRTQQEDSAVYLCASSLRRVGSYNEQFFGPGTRLTVL.

The V gene is TRBV12-5, the J gene TRBJ2-5; 13 nucleotides match TRBD2. In germline, CDR1 is LGHNT, CDR2 FRNRAP. The CDR3 is made up of 15 amino acids. The ends lost 6 bases at V and 3 bases at J; junction bases unmatched: 4. In nucleotides, the CDR3 is TGTGCTAGTGGAGGAGGGACTAGCGGGAAAGAGACCCAGTACTTC. It codes for CASGGGTSGKETQYF.

V usage is TRBV25-1 and J usage is TRBJ2-1, with D perhaps matching TRBD2 (6 bases). The germline V gene has CDR1 MGHDK and CDR2 SYGVNS. V was cut by 9 bases and J by 3 bases, with 15 bases left in between. This CDR3 spans 14 amino acids. The CDR3 DNA reads as TGTGCCAGTGGGCCGGGGGACCTCTACAATGAGCAGTTCTTC. It translates to CASGPGDLYNEQFF.

This clone was seen a few times. This chain links TRBV18 with TRBJ2-1, with a tentative D call TRBD1 (6 bases). The ends were cut back, 4 bases at V and 3 bases at J, with 7 bases in the middle. The CDR3 is 13 amino acids. Germline-derived CDR1 and CDR2 are KGHSH and LQKENI. The CDR3: CASSHRDYNEQFF. The CDR3 DNA is TGTGCCAGCTCACACAGGGACTACAATGAGCAGTTCTTC.

This chain links TRBV7-2 with TRBJ2-2, with D perhaps matching TRBD1 (5 bases). The V gene lost 5 bases and the J gene lost 6 bases, with 13 bases spanning the gap. This CDR3 is built from 14 residues. In germline, CDR1 is SGHTA, CDR2 FQGNSA. The CDR3 spells CASSPRAGSGELFF. The CDR3 coding sequence is TGTGCCAGCAGCCCTAGAGCAGGGTCCGGGGAGCTGTTTTTT.